This TCR beta chain came from a study of T cells in Graves' hyperthyroidism and ophthalmopathy. RNA transcripts yielded amplified TCR beta CDR3 regions. Carried out on the TCR CDR3, a first-round RT-PCR used the HTBI primer set. A single record per CDR3 protein comes from TCRdb applying MiXCR to the multiplex PCR reads. This table has a few hundred thousand distinct CDR3 sequences, 15% to 20% appearing once. Concerning this clonotype: Its antigen remains unidentified.

Broader study findings: In blood, most of the thyroid clonotypes expanded above 0.001 were also present. Separation of ophthalmopathy from stable hyperthyroidism was achieved by a 13 V-J model.

Germline CDR1 and CDR2: MDHEN and SYDVKM. The CDR3 length is 14 residues. V was clipped by 6 bases and J by 4 bases, with 13 bases between them. The sequence came from a man in his fifties with Graves' ophthalmopathy. Input material: blood. The chain has TRBV28 and TRBJ1-5; D is ambiguous. As DNA, the CDR3 is TGTGCCAGCAGCCGCGACGCCCGAAATCAGCCCCAGCATTTT. The encoded protein is CASSRDARNQPQHF.